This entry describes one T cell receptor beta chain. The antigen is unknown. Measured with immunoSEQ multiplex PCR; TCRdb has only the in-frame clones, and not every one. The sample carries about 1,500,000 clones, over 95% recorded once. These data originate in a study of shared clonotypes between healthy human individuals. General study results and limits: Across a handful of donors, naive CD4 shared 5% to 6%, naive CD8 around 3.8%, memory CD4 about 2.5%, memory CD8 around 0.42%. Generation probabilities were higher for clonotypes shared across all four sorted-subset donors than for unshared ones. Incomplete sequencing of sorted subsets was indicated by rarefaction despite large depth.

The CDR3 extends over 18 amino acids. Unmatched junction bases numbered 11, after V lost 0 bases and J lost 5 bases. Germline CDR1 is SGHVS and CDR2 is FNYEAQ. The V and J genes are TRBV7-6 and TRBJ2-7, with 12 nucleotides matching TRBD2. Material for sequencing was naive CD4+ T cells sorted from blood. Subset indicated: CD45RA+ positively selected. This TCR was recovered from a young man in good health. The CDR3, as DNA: TGTGCCAGCAGCTTAGCGCGGCTAGCGGGAGGGCCTCTAGACGAGCAGTACTTC. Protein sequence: CASSLARLAGGPLDEQYF.